A single sample gave rise to the 25 T cell receptor beta chains below, sequenced in a study of early T cells in non-severe SARS-CoV-2 infection. TCRdb redid the calling of the 5' RACE reads with MiXCR, one entry per CDR3 protein. Among under 100,000 distinct CDR3 sequences, about 13% were seen once, and the ten largest hold 1.4%. Sequenced: whole blood. The source of these receptors is an adult who was a healthcare worker with PCR-confirmed SARS-CoV-2 infection or an uninfected control (not recorded which).

This clonotype was found many times. This chain connects TRBV7-6 to TRBJ2-3; 12 bases are a match to TRBD2. Germline CDR1 SGHVS, CDR2 FNYEAQ. Trimming cost V 7 bases and J 2 bases; bases outside gene matches: 7. The CDR3 has 16 amino acids. CDR3 sequence reads: CASTPTSGGFTDTQYF. The CDR3 coding sequence is TGTGCCAGCACCCCCACTAGCGGGGGGTTCACAGATACGCAGTATTTT.

V and J are TRBV7-9 and TRBJ2-7; D not certain. The CDR3 is 13 residues long. Germline loops: CDR1 SEHNR, CDR2 FQNEAQ (reference sequence). Trimming stripped 0 bases from V and 5 bases from J, with 8 bases between. Here the CDR3 DNA reads TGTGCCAGCAGCTTAGCTAGCCACCACGAGCAGTACTTC. It yields the protein CASSLASHHEQYF.

This clonotype has only a few counts. The chain is built from TRBV29-1 and TRBJ1-4, with D tentatively TRBD1 (5 bases). The CDR3 runs to 14 residues. CDR1 is SQVTM, CDR2 ANQGSEA, per germline. V shed 3 bases and J shed 8 bases, with 16 bases lying between them. The CDR3 DNA reads TGCAGCGTTGACGGAGGTACCGAGGGGGAAAAACTGTTTTTT. As protein: CSVDGGTEGEKLFF.

The V gene is TRBV27, the J gene TRBJ2-1; D gene unclear. V shed 4 bases and J shed 9 bases, with 22 bases lying between them. This CDR3 comprises 16 residues. In germline, CDR1 is MNHEY, CDR2 SMNVEV (reference sequence). CDR3 protein: CASSSSASLTWGEQFF. The CDR3 DNA follows: TGTGCCAGCAGTTCATCGGCCTCCCTTACGTGGGGTGAGCAGTTCTTC.

This rearrangement joins TRBV3-1 to TRBJ1-2; the D gene is possibly TRBD1 (6 bases). Germline CDR1 LGHDT, CDR2 YNNKEL (reference sequence). V lost 3 bases to trimming and J lost 3 bases, with 14 bases between them. CDR3 length equals 15 residues. The CDR3 DNA reads as TGTGCCAGCAGCCACGGAACAGGGACGCACTATGGCTACACCTTC. Its translation: CASSHGTGTHYGYTF.

This clonotype was detected a few times. The rearrangement links TRBV7-9 to TRBJ2-3; 10 bases line up with TRBD2. The germline V gene encodes CDR1 SEHNR and CDR2 FQNEAQ (reference sequence). This CDR3 contains 16 residues. With V trimmed by 5 bases and J by 2 bases, 7 bases remained unmatched. The CDR3 spells CASSHHTSGVTDTQYF. For the CDR3, the DNA is TGTGCCAGCAGCCATCATACTAGCGGGGTCACAGATACGCAGTATTTT.

This clonotype occurred a few times. The chain links TRBV9 to TRBJ2-1; TRBD2 matches 12 bases. Per the germline V gene, CDR1 is SGDLS and CDR2 is YYNGEE. The length of the CDR3 is 20 residues. The trim removed 4 bases at V and 1 base at J, leaving 15 bases unmatched. The CDR3 here is CASSPPLASTSGGSYNEQFF. The CDR3 bases are TGTGCCAGCAGCCCACCGTTGGCCTCCACTAGCGGGGGGTCCTACAATGAGCAGTTCTTC.

This clonotype was counted ten times or more. The rearrangement uses TRBV5-1 and TRBJ2-1; D unclear. The CDR3 totals 12 residues. With 1 base removed from V and 8 bases from J, the gap between germline ends came to 7 bases. Germline CDR1 reads SGHRS; CDR2 reads YFSETQ. The CDR3 bases are TGCGCCAGCAGCTTGCACAGCTATGAGCAGTTCTTC. Translating gives CASSLHSYEQFF.

This clonotype was seen once. Since a much larger clone is just one base distant, this may be a read error. The CDR3 protein is CASSYTDSRAETQYF. CDR3 nucleotide sequence: TGTGCCAGCAGTTACACCGACTCCAGAGCGGAGACCCAGTACTTC. J is TRBJ2-5 and V is TRBV6-2 or TRBV6-3; D gene uncertain. V was cut by 2 bases and J by 5 bases, with 15 bases left in between. This CDR3 spans 15 amino acids. In germline, CDR1 is MNHEY, CDR2 SVGEGT.

This clonotype came up a few times. This chain uses TRBV5-6 with TRBJ2-3; 7 positions agree with TRBD1. From germline, CDR1 is SGHDT and CDR2 YYEEEE. The V segment lost 4 bases and the J segment 2 bases; nucleotides outside the gene matches: 10. The CDR3 length is 16 residues. The CDR3 DNA follows: TGTGCCAGCAGCCAGACAGGGCAGGGCCCCACAGATACGCAGTATTTT. Translation gives CASSQTGQGPTDTQYF.

This clonotype was counted between two and nine times. The chain employs TRBV7-6 and TRBJ2-1; D is unclear. Germline CDR1 is SGHVS and CDR2 is FNYEAQ. Trimming left V 1 base short and J 9 bases short, with 7 bases between. This CDR3 comprises 12 residues. The CDR3 nucleotides read TGTGCCAGCAGCTTAGTAAAGCCTGAGCAGTTCTTC. It is translated as CASSLVKPEQFF.

V usage is TRBV29-1 and J usage is TRBJ2-1; D gene uncertain. The CDR3 sequence is 13 residues long. Trimming left V 5 bases short and J 0 bases short, with 8 bases between. Germline lookup yields CDR1 SQVTM and CDR2 ANQGSEA. DNA for the CDR3: TGCAGCGTTTCCGTAAGCTCCTACAATGAGCAGTTCTTC. Its protein is CSVSVSSYNEQFF.

At least ten counts were recorded for this clonotype. The chain uses TRBV5-1 and TRBJ2-7, with D possibly TRBD2 on 5 matching bases. Deletions cut 3 bases from V and 2 bases from J, with 9 bases between. This CDR3 is 13 amino acids long. The germline gives CDR1 SGHRS, CDR2 YFSETQ. This CDR3 reads CASSYERTYEQYF. The DNA of the CDR3 is TGCGCCAGCAGCTATGAGCGGACCTACGAGCAGTACTTC.

This clonotype was detected many times. The J gene is TRBJ2-1, the V gene TRBV11-2; 9 bases agree with TRBD1. Unmatched junction bases numbered 13, after V lost 5 bases and J lost 8 bases. CDR1 and CDR2 (germline): SGHAT, FQNNGV. The CDR3 totals 16 residues. This CDR3 reads CASSPGTGSAFDEQFF. The CDR3 region has the DNA TGTGCCAGCAGCCCAGGGACAGGGTCTGCATTCGATGAGCAGTTCTTC. The variable domain in full, with the rest retrieved from reference TRBV11-2 and TRBJ2-1, is EAGVAQSPRYKIIEKRQSVAFWCNPISGHATLYWYQQILGQGPKLLIQFQNNGVVDDSQLPKDRFSAERLKGVDSTLKIQPAKLEDSAVYLCASSPGTGSAFDEQFFGPGTRLTVL.

The CDR3 sequence is CASSAGGVDTQYF. The CDR3 DNA follows: TGCGCCAGCAGTGCGGGGGGCGTTGATACGCAGTATTTT. The V and J genes are TRBV10-1 and TRBJ2-3, with D tentatively TRBD2 (7 bases). V dropped 4 bases and J dropped 6 bases, with 11 bases sitting between them. The CDR3 sequence is 13 residues long. Germline V gene lookup returns CDR1 WNHNN and CDR2 SYGVQD (reference sequence).

The chain has TRBV20-1 and TRBJ2-5; D may be TRBD2 (6 bases). V was cut by 5 bases and J by 5 bases, with 18 bases left in between. CDR1 and CDR2 from the germline V gene are DFQATT and SNEGSKA (reference sequence). This CDR3 has 14 residues. CDR3: CSAPPLGGRETQYF. The CDR3 DNA reads as TGCAGTGCTCCCCCCCTGGGGGGAAGGGAGACCCAGTACTTC.

As regards this clonotype: This may stem from a read error, because a much larger clone lies one nucleotide away. The chain uses TRBV7-8 and TRBJ2-3; a possible D gene is TRBD2 (5 bases). This CDR3 has 17 residues. V lost 1 base and J lost 0, with 14 bases in between. Germline loops: CDR1 SGHVS, CDR2 FQNEAQ. The CDR3 reads CASSLVAWESSTDTQYF. DNA for the CDR3: TGTGCCAGCAGCTTAGTAGCGTGGGAGAGTAGCACAGATACGCAGTATTTT.

The table lists this clonotype with a count of one. The chain employs TRBV12-2 and TRBJ2-7; TRBD1 is taken as the D call from the table, unchecked against the DNA. TRBV12-2 is termed a pseudogene. The length of the CDR3 is 16 residues. In nucleotides, the CDR3 is TGTGCAAGTCGCTTATCTGCCCTTGGGGGGGGTTACGAGCAGTACTTC. Its protein product is CASRLSALGGGYEQYF.

This clonotype was counted a few times. The chain employs TRBV4-3 and TRBJ1-5; the match to TRBD1 covers 8 bases. After removal of 3 bases from V and 2 bases from J, the junction contained 0 bases not matched to a gene. This CDR3 contains 14 residues. Germline-derived CDR1 and CDR2 are LGHNA and YSLEER. The CDR3 nucleotides are TGCGCCAGCAGCCAGGACAGGGGCAATCAGCCCCAGCATTTT. Translation: CASSQDRGNQPQHF.

The sample holds a few counts of this clonotype. This chain joins TRBV7-2 and TRBJ2-7; D gene uncertain. Per the germline V gene, CDR1 is SGHTA and CDR2 is FQGNSA. The CDR3 consists of 14 residues. The V end lost 1 base, the J end lost 1 base, and 8 bases lay between the germline ends. In DNA, the CDR3 is TGTGCCAGCAGCTTAGGCTCAACATCCTACGAGCAGTACTTC. Protein: CASSLGSTSYEQYF.

V is TRBV5-6 and J is TRBJ1-4; D is possibly TRBD1 (5 bases). CDR3 length equals 14 residues. The V gene's germline CDR1 is SGHDT and CDR2 YYEEEE. V lost 0 bases and J 6 bases, leaving 9 bases between the germline ends. This chain's CDR3 is CASSLAGEDEKLFF. The CDR3 DNA reads as TGTGCCAGCAGCTTGGCGGGGGAGGATGAAAAACTGTTTTTT.

J is TRBJ2-1 and V is TRBV6-5; the match to TRBD1 covers 8 bases. This CDR3 spans 16 amino acids. Germline loops: CDR1 MNHEY, CDR2 SVGAGI. The trim removed 6 bases at V and 0 bases at J, leaving 7 bases unmatched. The CDR3 is CASRTRGPSSYNEQFF. The CDR3 region has the DNA TGTGCCAGCAGAACCAGGGGGCCTAGCTCCTACAATGAGCAGTTCTTC.

This clonotype was picked up many times. The chain couples TRBV12-3 or TRBV12-4 to TRBJ2-5; D gene unclear. V was shortened by 5 bases and J by 1 base, with 8 bases between the two germline ends. The CDR3 has 13 residues. The CDR3 loop reads CASSPAIQETQYF. The CDR3 nucleotides read TGTGCCAGCAGTCCTGCCATCCAAGAGACCCAGTACTTC.

This clonotype was picked up many times. The J gene is TRBJ2-4, the V gene TRBV6-2 or TRBV6-3; a weak D match, TRBD1 (6 bases). Trimming stripped 7 bases from V and 2 bases from J, with 12 bases between. The CDR3 extends over 14 amino acids. In germline, CDR1 is MNHEY, CDR2 SVGEGT. This CDR3 is CASIKTGTKNIQYF. In nucleotides, the CDR3 is TGTGCCAGCATCAAAACAGGGACCAAAAACATTCAGTACTTC.

This clonotype has at least ten counts. This chain connects TRBV3-1 to TRBJ2-1; 7 nucleotides match TRBD1. There are 16 residues in the CDR3. Per germline, CDR1 LGHDT and CDR2 YNNKEL (reference sequence). After removal of 6 bases from V and 4 bases from J, the junction contained 12 bases not matched to a gene. The CDR3 coding sequence is TGTGCCAGCAGTAACCCCGAGGGGGCGTCTTACAATGAGCAGTTCTTC. It specifies CASSNPEGASYNEQFF.